The 17 T cell receptor beta chains below all came from one sample that was sequenced in a study of cytomegalovirus exposure and HLA in healthy donors. It was with 60 Vbeta and 13 Jbeta primers that the PCR ran. TCRdb's copy holds only in-frame clones and misses some; the assay was immunoSEQ multiplex PCR. This table holds around 110,000 clones, 9.5% found once. The sample comprised PBMCs. Source of these receptors: a man aged 25-40 years in good health and CMV-seronegative.

V is TRBV2 and J is TRBJ2-1; a possible D gene is TRBD1 (7 bases). Germline V gene sequence: CDR1 SNHLY, CDR2 FYNNEI. The CDR3 loop spans 15 amino acids. Trimming took 10 bases from V and 9 from J, leaving 25 bases between them. The CDR3 DNA reads TGTGCCACCAGAAGGGACTTCAGGGGGAACGGTGAGCAGTTCTTC. This gives the protein CATRRDFRGNGEQFF.

This clone has just a few counts. J is TRBJ2-5 and V is TRBV6-5; D is undetermined. This CDR3 has 13 amino acids. Germline CDR1 and CDR2: MNHEY and SVGAGI. V was clipped by 8 bases and J by 3 bases, with 13 bases between them. The CDR3 reads CASSKRRKETQYF. CDR3 nucleotide sequence: TGTGCCAGCTCTAAGCGAAGGAAAGAGACCCAGTACTTC.

DNA for the CDR3: TGTGCCAGCAGTTTTGTTGGGGCAAACTACAATGAGCAGTTCTTC. Its translation: CASSFVGANYNEQFF. This rearrangement joins TRBV27 to TRBJ2-1; TRBD1 is a possible D gene (5 bases). Trimming stripped 3 bases from V and 3 bases from J, with 12 bases between. Germline lookup yields CDR1 MNHEY and CDR2 SMNVEV (reference sequence). The CDR3 is 15 residues long.

This clone was observed a handful of times. This sequence joins TRBV19 and TRBJ2-7, with D possibly matching TRBD1 (6 bases). The CDR3 has 14 residues. Germline-derived CDR1 and CDR2 are LNHDA and SQIVND (reference sequence). V gave up 4 bases and J gave up 2 bases, with 12 bases separating them. CDR3 sequence reads: CASSTHRVPYEQYF. In DNA, the CDR3 is TGTGCCAGTAGTACTCACAGGGTGCCCTACGAGCAGTACTTC.

The chain couples TRBV5-1 to TRBJ2-2; D call uncertain. Germline assignment: CDR1 SGHRS and CDR2 YFSETQ. The ends were cut back, 2 bases at V and 1 base at J, with 6 bases in the middle. CDR3 length equals 14 residues. CDR3 nucleotide sequence: TGCGCCAGCAGCTTATCGGGGAACACCGGGGAGCTGTTTTTT. Translated, it gives CASSLSGNTGELFF.

This chain connects TRBV7-3 to TRBJ2-1; tentative D call: TRBD2 (5 bases). The CDR3 totals 12 residues. Germline CDR1 is SGHTA and CDR2 is FQGTGA. Trimming shortened V by 5 bases and J by 8 bases, and 10 bases separated the two germline ends. The chain's CDR3 is CASSPAGDEQFF. For the CDR3, the DNA is TGTGCCAGCAGCCCCGCCGGGGATGAGCAGTTCTTC.

The V call is TRBV12-5, the J call TRBJ1-1, with TRBD1 identical over 11 bases. Trimming cost V 2 bases and J 5 bases; bases outside gene matches: 7. Per the germline V gene, CDR1 is LGHNT and CDR2 is FRNRAP. The CDR3 consists of 16 residues. CDR3: CASGLILGTGGTEAFF. Here the CDR3 DNA reads TGTGCTAGTGGTTTGATTTTGGGGACAGGGGGGACTGAAGCTTTCTTT.

This clone has just a few counts. The chain combines TRBV5-1 with TRBJ1-1; D is undetermined. The length of the CDR3 is 13 residues. CDR1 is SGHRS and CDR2 is YFSETQ in the germline V gene. V was clipped by 0 bases and J by 4 bases, with 7 bases between them. The DNA of the CDR3 is TGCGCCAGCAGCTTGGCAGGTAGCACTGAAGCTTTCTTT. This gives the protein CASSLAGSTEAFF. Based on the CDR3 plus reference TRBV5-1 and TRBJ1-1, the full variable domain is KAGVTQTPRYLIKTRGQQVTLSCSPISGHRSVSWYQQTPGQGLQFLFEYFSETQRNKGNFPGRFSGRQFSNSRSEMNVSTLELGDSALYLCASSLAGSTEAFFGQGTRLTVV.

This clone was detected only a few times. The chain combines TRBV5-6 with TRBJ1-3; D gene ambiguous. Looked up from germline, CDR1 is SGHDT and CDR2 is YYEEEE. This CDR3 region has 14 residues. V lost 3 bases, J lost 1 base, and 8 bases lay in between. The CDR3 coding sequence is TGTGCCAGCAGCTCCCGGAGGTCTGGAAACACCATATATTTT. Amino acid sequence: CASSSRRSGNTIYF.

This clone was recorded a few times. The chain carries TRBV19 and TRBJ2-7; D possibly corresponds to TRBD1 (5 bases). V was clipped by 3 bases and J by 1 base, with 10 bases between them. The CDR3 is 14 residues long. Germline CDR1 is LNHDA and CDR2 is SQIVND (reference sequence). CDR3 sequence: CASSIFRDSYEQYF. Here the CDR3 DNA reads TGTGCCAGTAGTATCTTCAGGGATTCCTACGAGCAGTACTTC.

The chain couples TRBV5-1 to TRBJ2-1, with 9 bases fitting TRBD1. CDR1 SGHRS and CDR2 YFSETQ come from the germline V gene. The junction had 4 bases not matched to a gene; V was cut back by 0 bases and J by 6 bases. This CDR3 is built from 15 residues. The CDR3 DNA reads as TGCGCCAGCAGCTTGGAACAGGGGGCGCGCAATGAGCAGTTCTTC. Translation gives CASSLEQGARNEQFF.

The chain has TRBV18 and TRBJ1-1; no clear D gene. The V gene lost 0 bases and the J gene lost 1 base, with 6 bases spanning the gap. In germline, CDR1 is KGHSH, CDR2 LQKENI. The CDR3 extends over 14 amino acids. As DNA, the CDR3 is TGTGCCAGCTCACCACCGAGCAAGAACACTGAAGCTTTCTTT. Translated, it gives CASSPPSKNTEAFF.

The CDR3 DNA is TGTGCCAGCTCGAGGCTGGGAGGCACTGAAGCTTTCTTT. Its translation is CASSRLGGTEAFF. The V and J genes are TRBV5-4 and TRBJ1-1; the D is unclear. Trimming cost V 7 bases and J 4 bases, with 14 bases left between them. Looked up from germline, CDR1 is SGHNT and CDR2 is YYREEE (reference sequence). The CDR3 loop spans 13 amino acids.

This clone was detected a few times. The V gene is TRBV9, the J gene TRBJ1-2, with TRBD1 as a possible D gene (5 bases). CDR3 length: 13 residues. Trimming cost V 0 bases and J 4 bases, with 7 bases left between them. Germline V CDR1 and CDR2: SGDLS, YYNGEE. The CDR3 region has the DNA TGTGCCAGCAGCGTAGAAGACAGCTATGGCTACACCTTC. Amino acids: CASSVEDSYGYTF.

The V call is TRBV7-9, the J call TRBJ2-7; tentatively, D is TRBD1 (6 bases). The length of the CDR3 is 13 residues. V shed 5 bases and J shed 6 bases, with 14 bases lying between them. Germline lookup yields CDR1 SEHNR and CDR2 FQNEAQ (reference sequence). The CDR3 DNA reads TGTGCCAGCAGCCCAGGGACATCGGTCGAGCAGTACTTC. Protein sequence: CASSPGTSVEQYF.

This clone occurred a few times. This rearrangement joins TRBV2 to TRBJ2-1; 8 nucleotides line up with TRBD1. CDR1 and CDR2 (germline): SNHLY, FYNNEI. CDR3 length: 15 amino acids. Unmatched junction bases numbered 5, after V lost 3 bases and J lost 4 bases. This chain's CDR3 is CASSERDRRYNEQFF. The CDR3 region has the DNA TGTGCCAGCAGTGAGAGGGACAGGCGTTACAATGAGCAGTTCTTC.

This chain links TRBV10-3 with TRBJ1-5; 7 nucleotides match TRBD1. The germline V gene encodes CDR1 ENHRY and CDR2 SYGVKD. The V and J ends lost 10 bases and 2 bases, in that order; junction bases with no gene match: 8. The CDR3 has 14 residues. As DNA, the CDR3 is TGTGCCACCCACGCTGGACAGGGCAATCAGCCCCAGCATTTT. It specifies CATHAGQGNQPQHF.